This TCR beta chain was sequenced for a study of blood T cell repertoires in COVID-19. Study-wide background: Collection of acute and convalescent COVID-19 samples took place in the United States, Italy and Spain. Sources were T cells, B-cell-depleted T cells, or PBMCs; the material itself was cDNA or gDNA.

Source study methods: Reference gene primers were amplified, and this amplification served to estimate nucleated cell counts. Assay: immunoSEQ multiplex PCR; the TCRdb copy retains only in-frame clones and omits some. That table gives V, J and clone size, and the DNA gave D and trimming. The sample lists about 73,000 clones; roughly 88% were seen once. The CDR3 is made up of 14 amino acids. The germline V and J ends were trimmed by 4 bases and 4 bases, with 14 bases remaining between them. Germline V CDR1 and CDR2: SGHRS, YFSETQ. Sample: peripheral blood. This clonotype originated in a man aged 80 or over with active or convalescent COVID-19. The chain is built from TRBV5-1 and TRBJ1-1; D perhaps matches TRBD1 (6 bases). The CDR3 reads CASSHLQGGTEAFF. CDR3 sequence (DNA): TGCGCCAGCAGCCATTTACAGGGCGGCACTGAAGCTTTCTTT.